Following are 8 T cell receptor beta chains from one sample sequenced in a study of shared clonotypes between healthy human individuals. Method: immunoSEQ multiplex PCR; TCRdb's copy keeps in-frame clones and lacks some. The table includes about 1.5 million clones, 95% to 99% detected once. Sequencing was carried out using naive CD4+ T cells sorted from blood. Subset denoted: CD45RA+ positively selected. The source of these receptors is a man aged 25 to 40 in good health.

The chain employs TRBV27 and TRBJ2-3, with D maybe TRBD1 (7 bases). Trimming shortened V by 3 bases and J by 1 base, and 14 bases separated the two germline ends. The CDR3 has 16 amino acids. The germline V gene has CDR1 MNHEY and CDR2 SMNVEV (reference sequence). This CDR3 reads CASSLTGRSGTDTQYF. CDR3 bases: TGTGCCAGCAGTTTGACAGGGAGGTCGGGCACAGATACGCAGTATTTT.

The V gene is TRBV27, the J gene TRBJ1-1; 7 bases map to TRBD1. The CDR3 totals 15 residues. V gave up 4 bases and J gave up 4 bases; unmatched junction bases: 9. Germline-derived CDR1 and CDR2 are MNHEY and SMNVEV (reference sequence). CDR3 in DNA: TGTGCCAGCAGTTCACCCACAGGGGCCGGCACTGAAGCTTTCTTT. As protein: CASSSPTGAGTEAFF.

The chain joins TRBV7-9 to TRBJ2-1; no firm D call. The germline gives CDR1 SEHNR, CDR2 FQNEAQ (reference sequence). V was shortened by 5 bases and J by 0 bases, with 14 bases between the two germline ends. The CDR3 has 16 amino acids. The CDR3 DNA reads as TGTGCCAGCAGCCCGCGGTTACCTAGCTCCTACAATGAGCAGTTCTTC. Translated: CASSPRLPSSYNEQFF.

The V and J genes are TRBV5-4 and TRBJ2-3; possible D gene TRBD1, 5 bases. Per germline, CDR1 SGHNT and CDR2 YYREEE (reference sequence). The CDR3 is made up of 15 amino acids. V lost 4 bases and J 2 bases, leaving 14 bases between the germline ends. The CDR3 DNA sequence: TGTGCCAGCAGCGACAGAAAGATGTTCACAGATACGCAGTATTTT. Residues: CASSDRKMFTDTQYF.

This sequence joins TRBV11-3 and TRBJ2-1; 7 nucleotides align to TRBD2. The CDR3 consists of 16 residues. Germline V CDR1 and CDR2: SGHNT, YENEEA. The J segment lost 8 bases and the V segment lost 0 bases, leaving 10 bases of the junction unmatched. The CDR3 bases are TGTGCCAGCAGCTTAGATGCGGGCGGGAGCGGAGATGAGCAGTTCTTC. Translating gives CASSLDAGGSGDEQFF.

V is TRBV30 and J is TRBJ2-4; no clear D gene. This CDR3 has 15 amino acids. Germline loops: CDR1 GTSNPN, CDR2 SVGIG (reference sequence). The V gene lost 4 bases and the J gene lost 0 bases, with 13 bases spanning the gap. DNA for the CDR3: TGTGCCTGGACCCACCGGGCGTTAGCCAAAAACATTCAGTACTTC. Its protein is CAWTHRALAKNIQYF.

The chain couples TRBV6-5 to TRBJ1-2; TRBD1 matches at 8 bases. Losses at the gene ends were 6 bases for V and 4 bases for J; bases not matched to a gene: 7. The CDR3 has 14 residues. Per the germline V gene, CDR1 is MNHEY and CDR2 is SVGAGI. The CDR3 bases are TGTGCCAGCAGGGAATCAGGGGGCAGCTATGGCTACACCTTC. The encoded protein is CASRESGGSYGYTF.

The chain links TRBV6-5 to TRBJ2-3, with D possibly being TRBD1 or TRBD2 (5 bases each). Germline V gives CDR1 MNHEY, CDR2 SVGAGI. The CDR3 spans 14 residues. Trimming shortened V by 6 bases and J by 8 bases, and 18 bases separated the two germline ends. For the CDR3, the DNA is TGTGCCAGCAGCTACCGGGACCGACGGGGTACGCAGTATTTT. It specifies CASSYRDRRGTQYF.